This passage covers 32 T cell receptor beta chains from one sample sequenced in a study of cytomegalovirus exposure and HLA in healthy donors. The PCR made use of 60 Vbeta and 13 Jbeta primers. The data were produced by immunoSEQ multiplex PCR, yet TCRdb's version contains in-frame clones alone and is incomplete. The data hold fewer than 150,000 clones, with around 75% observed a single time. What was sequenced was PBMCs. The receptors were gathered from a man in his thirties or forties in good health and CMV-seronegative.

The chain uses TRBV10-3 and TRBJ1-5, with TRBD1 as a possible D gene (5 bases). This CDR3 contains 17 residues. The V gene lost 0 bases and the J gene lost 0 bases, with 12 bases spanning the gap. The germline CDR1 and CDR2 sequences are ENHRY and SYGVKD. The CDR3 spells CAISESSLGDSNQPQHF. As DNA, the CDR3 is TGTGCCATCAGTGAGTCGAGTTTAGGGGATAGCAATCAGCCCCAGCATTTT.

This chain uses TRBV6-5 with TRBJ1-2; 8 positions match TRBD1. Germline loops: CDR1 MNHEY, CDR2 SVGAGI. Unmatched junction bases numbered 4, after V lost 0 bases and J lost 4 bases. The CDR3 consists of 15 residues. The CDR3 is CASSYSTGGIYGYTF. CDR3 coding DNA: TGTGCCAGCAGTTACTCCACAGGGGGAATCTATGGCTACACCTTC.

This clone has only a few counts. The J gene is TRBJ1-5, the V gene TRBV7-2; the match to TRBD1 covers 8 bases. The germline CDR1 and CDR2 sequences are SGHTA and FQGNSA. This CDR3 spans 15 amino acids. V trimming: 5 bases; J trimming: 6 bases; junction bases outside the gene matches: 9. The CDR3 sequence: CASSQQGAVSQPQHF. DNA of the CDR3: TGTGCCAGCAGCCAGCAGGGGGCCGTAAGTCAGCCCCAGCATTTT.

The J gene is TRBJ2-1, the V gene TRBV7-3; D perhaps matches TRBD1 (5 bases). The germline V gene encodes CDR1 SGHTA and CDR2 FQGTGA. The length of the CDR3 is 14 residues. The ends were cut back, 2 bases at V and 5 bases at J, with 10 bases in the middle. The CDR3 is CASSLSDTNNEQFF. The CDR3 bases are TGTGCCAGCAGCTTATCGGACACCAACAATGAGCAGTTCTTC.

This clone was seen more than once but under ten times. The rearrangement joins TRBV13 to TRBJ1-5; the D gene is possibly TRBD1 (6 bases). This CDR3 is 16 amino acids long. CDR1 PRHDT and CDR2 FYEKMQ come from the germline V gene (reference sequence). Trimming took off 0 bases at V and 6 bases at J, with 15 bases between the two ends. The CDR3 here is CASSLGTGREGQPQHF. The CDR3 DNA follows: TGTGCCAGCAGCTTAGGTACAGGGCGTGAGGGTCAGCCCCAGCATTTT.

In this sample, this clone turned up a few times. Here the CDR3 reads CASSFNLNTEAFF. DNA of the CDR3: TGTGCCAGCAGCTTTAACTTGAACACTGAAGCTTTCTTT. This chain joins TRBV7-9 and TRBJ1-1, with D hard to call. Trimming removed 3 bases at V and 0 bases at J, with 5 bases between. The CDR3 covers 13 residues. The germline V gene has CDR1 SEHNR and CDR2 FQNEAQ (reference sequence).

This clone was observed a few times. The V call is TRBV4-2, the J call TRBJ1-5; weak D call: TRBD1 (5 bases). V lost 0 bases and J 7 bases, leaving 13 bases between the germline ends. This CDR3 contains 15 residues. Germline lookup yields CDR1 LGHNA and CDR2 YNFKEQ. The CDR3 DNA reads as TGTGCCAGCAGCCAAGATCAGGGTTTAGACCAGCCCCAGCATTTT. As protein: CASSQDQGLDQPQHF.

There are a few counts of this clone. CDR3 DNA sequence: TGTGCCAGCACCCGGACAGGGGCTAACTATGGCTACACCTTC. Translating it yields CASTRTGANYGYTF. The V call is TRBV2, the J call TRBJ1-2; 9 nucleotides line up with TRBD1. CDR3 length: 14 amino acids. V gave up 7 bases and J gave up 0 bases; unmatched junction bases: 3. Germline loops: CDR1 SNHLY, CDR2 FYNNEI.

This chain links TRBV5-1 with TRBJ2-1; 10 bases line up with TRBD1. The junction had 9 bases not matched to a gene; V was cut back by 1 base and J by 8 bases. CDR1 is SGHRS and CDR2 is YFSETQ in the germline V gene. CDR3 length: 16 amino acids. The CDR3 region is CASSLFPGQGIHEQFF. The CDR3, as DNA: TGCGCCAGCAGCTTGTTTCCGGGACAGGGGATACATGAGCAGTTCTTC.

The genes are TRBV28 and TRBJ2-1; TRBD2 aligns across 15 bases. V shed 5 bases and J 4 bases; nucleotides not matched to a gene: 6. Germline-derived CDR1 and CDR2 are MDHEN and SYDVKM. This CDR3 is built from 17 residues. CDR3 region: CASSGGLAGGLYNEQFF. The CDR3 bases are TGTGCCAGCAGTGGGGGACTAGCGGGAGGCCTTTACAATGAGCAGTTCTTC.

This clone was recorded a few times. The chain recombines TRBV7-2 with TRBJ2-3; 8 bases agree with TRBD1. CDR3 length: 14 residues. In germline, CDR1 is SGHTA, CDR2 FQGNSA. V was clipped by 5 bases and J by 2 bases; unmatched bases: 3. CDR3 in amino acids: CASSVDRATDTQYF. CDR3 DNA sequence: TGTGCCAGCAGCGTGGACAGGGCCACAGATACGCAGTATTTT.

The chain links TRBV13 to TRBJ2-3; weak D call: TRBD2 (5 bases). Germline V gene sequence: CDR1 PRHDT, CDR2 FYEKMQ (reference sequence). The CDR3 has 17 residues. Trimming stripped 5 bases from V and 0 bases from J, with 18 bases between. CDR3 coding DNA: TGTGCCAGCAGCCCCCCCCTCGGGGTAGCGAGCACAGATACGCAGTATTTT. Translated: CASSPPLGVASTDTQYF.

This clone was detected once. The chain recombines TRBV5-6 with TRBJ1-4, with D unresolved. The CDR3 extends over 15 amino acids. Germline CDR1 is SGHDT and CDR2 is YYEEEE. V was pared by 0 bases and J by 6 bases, with 12 bases between. The CDR3 nucleotides are TGTGCCAGCAGCTTGGCGGAGTTACCCCATGAAAAACTGTTTTTT. Translated: CASSLAELPHEKLFF.

The chain has TRBV6-5 and TRBJ2-2, with TRBD2 as a possible D gene (6 bases). This CDR3 is built from 15 residues. CDR1 and CDR2 from the germline V gene are MNHEY and SVGAGI. V lost 0 bases and J lost 6, with 11 bases in between. CDR3 sequence (DNA): TGTGCCAGCAGTTACTCGTTAACTAGCCCCGGGGAGCTGTTTTTT. This translates into CASSYSLTSPGELFF.

This chain links TRBV7-3 with TRBJ1-1; perhaps TRBD1 as D (5 bases). The V end was cut by 2 bases, the J end by 6 bases, with 10 bases between. Germline values: CDR1 SGHTA, CDR2 FQGTGA. The CDR3 has 13 residues. The CDR3 here is CASSLGAESEAFF. The CDR3 DNA sequence: TGTGCCAGCAGCTTAGGGGCAGAGTCTGAAGCTTTCTTT. The complete variable domain, with remaining parts taken from reference TRBV7-3 and TRBJ1-1, reads GAGVSQTPSNKVTEKGKYVELRCDPISGHTALYWYRQSLGQGPEFLIYFQGTGAADDSGLPNDRFFAVRPEGSVSTLKIQRTERGDSAVYLCASSLGAESEAFFGQGTRLTVV.

The CDR3 nucleotides read TGTGCCACGGGACAGGGGGCCACGAACACTGAAGCTTTCTTT. Translating gives CATGQGATNTEAFF. V usage is TRBV7-2 and J usage is TRBJ1-1; 12 positions match TRBD1. Germline values: CDR1 SGHTA, CDR2 FQGNSA. J gave up 1 base and V 10 bases, and 4 bases lay outside the gene matches. This CDR3 is built from 14 residues.

The rearrangement uses TRBV30 and TRBJ1-1; TRBD1 is a possible D gene (6 bases). Germline CDR1 is GTSNPN and CDR2 is SVGIG (reference sequence). V lost 2 bases and J lost 5, with 15 bases in between. This CDR3 has 14 residues. CDR3 sequence: CAWSHRDVRTEAFF. The DNA for the CDR3 is TGTGCCTGGAGTCACAGGGATGTGAGAACTGAAGCTTTCTTT.

The chain uses TRBV2 and TRBJ1-3; tentative D call: TRBD1 (5 bases). CDR1 SNHLY and CDR2 FYNNEI come from the germline V gene. This CDR3 is 15 amino acids long. V was trimmed by 2 bases and J by 3 bases, leaving 11 bases between them. CDR3 region: CASSEQGTFGNTIYF. CDR3 nucleotide sequence: TGTGCCAGCAGTGAACAGGGAACATTTGGAAACACCATATATTTT.

The V and J genes are TRBV11-3 and TRBJ2-5; a possible D gene is TRBD2 (6 bases). Between the trimmed V and J ends, which lost 1 base and 5 bases, there was a span of 14 bases. Germline CDR1 reads SGHNT; CDR2 reads YENEEA. CDR3 length: 15 residues. The CDR3 protein is CASSLGVGGWETQYF. CDR3 in DNA: TGTGCCAGCAGCTTAGGAGTCGGGGGTTGGGAGACCCAGTACTTC.

This chain links TRBV5-1 with TRBJ2-2, with 10 bases lining up with TRBD1. The junction had 6 bases not matched to a gene; V was cut back by 3 bases and J by 7 bases. The germline V gene encodes CDR1 SGHRS and CDR2 YFSETQ. The CDR3 runs to 15 residues. CDR3 nucleotides: TGCGCCAGCAGCTGGGGGACAGGGGAAGGCGGGGAGCTGTTTTTT. It is translated as CASSWGTGEGGELFF.

This rearrangement joins TRBV29-1 to TRBJ1-1, with D unresolved. Trimming took off 6 bases at V and 6 bases at J, with 14 bases between the two ends. CDR1 SQVTM and CDR2 ANQGSEA come from the germline V gene. The CDR3 totals 12 residues. CDR3 amino acids: CSVVSGYAEAFF. In DNA, the CDR3 is TGCAGCGTGGTTTCGGGTTACGCTGAAGCTTTCTTT.

The rearrangement joins TRBV30 to TRBJ1-2; no clear D gene. V gave up 5 bases and J gave up 4 bases, with 11 bases separating them. The CDR3 loop spans 12 amino acids. In germline, CDR1 is GTSNPN, CDR2 SVGIG (reference sequence). CDR3 DNA: TGTGCCTGGTGGCAGGTCCCCTATGGCTACACCTTC. Amino acids: CAWWQVPYGYTF. Filled out from reference TRBV30 and TRBJ1-2, the complete variable domain reads SQTIHQWPATLVQPVGSPLSLECTVEGTSNPNLYWYRQAAGRGLQLLFYSVGIGQISSEVPQNLSASRPQDRQFILSSKKLLLSDSGFYLCAWWQVPYGYTFGSGTRLTVV.

The CDR3 loop reads CASSSGTDTQYF. CDR3 coding DNA: TGTGCCAGCAGTTCCGGTACAGATACGCAGTATTTT. The rearrangement links TRBV27 to TRBJ2-3; D gene ambiguous. The germline V gene encodes CDR1 MNHEY and CDR2 SMNVEV (reference sequence). This CDR3 has 12 amino acids. V lost 4 bases to trimming and J lost 3 bases, with 5 bases between them.

The chain carries TRBV7-3 and TRBJ2-7; 8 nucleotides match TRBD1. The V gene's germline CDR1 is SGHTA and CDR2 FQGTGA. This CDR3 has 12 residues. V was clipped by 2 bases and J by 9 bases; unmatched bases: 3. The CDR3 bases are TGTGCCAGCAGCTTAGACGGGACAGGGCAGTACTTC. It translates to CASSLDGTGQYF.

The genes are TRBV5-4 and TRBJ2-7; D gene ambiguous. The germline CDR1 and CDR2 sequences are SGHNT and YYREEE (reference sequence). The CDR3 totals 16 residues. V dropped 4 bases and J dropped 4 bases, with 21 bases sitting between them. CDR3 in DNA: TGTGCCAGCAGCCCTGGGTATCCGACCCTAGAATACGAGCAGTACTTC. This encodes CASSPGYPTLEYEQYF. The whole variable domain, remainder taken from reference TRBV5-4 and TRBJ2-7, is ETGVTQSPTHLIKTRGQQVTLRCSSQSGHNTVSWYQQALGQGPQFIFQYYREEENGRGNFPPRFSGLQFPNYSSELNVNALELDDSALYLCASSPGYPTLEYEQYFGPGTRLTVT.

V is TRBV5-5 and J is TRBJ2-1; 8 bases are shared with TRBD1. Trimming took 4 bases from V and 3 from J; bases not matched to a gene: 6. This CDR3 spans 15 amino acids. Germline V gene sequence: CDR1 SGHKS, CDR2 YYEKEE (reference sequence). CDR3 sequence: CASSPGGSVYNEQFF. CDR3 in DNA: TGTGCCAGCAGCCCAGGGGGCTCCGTCTACAATGAGCAGTTCTTC.

V and J are TRBV29-1 and TRBJ2-7, with 7 bases identical to TRBD2. This CDR3 is 15 amino acids long. The trim removed 3 bases at V and 3 bases at J, leaving 11 bases unmatched. Germline V lookup: CDR1 SQVTM, CDR2 ANQGSEA. Here the CDR3 reads CSVESDTGGIYEQYF. The DNA for the CDR3 is TGCAGCGTTGAGAGCGATACGGGGGGAATCTACGAGCAGTACTTC.

The genes are TRBV2 and TRBJ2-7; no definite D call. This CDR3 is built from 15 residues. CDR1 is SNHLY and CDR2 is FYNNEI in the germline V gene. The germline V and J ends were trimmed by 3 bases and 2 bases, with 14 bases remaining between them. The chain's CDR3 is CASSEVGDPTYEQYF. The CDR3 DNA is TGTGCCAGCAGTGAGGTCGGAGACCCGACCTACGAGCAGTACTTC.

The J gene is TRBJ2-1, the V gene TRBV5-6; tentatively, D is TRBD2 (6 bases). Deletions cut 4 bases from V and 7 bases from J, with 21 bases between. The CDR3 has 16 amino acids. Germline values: CDR1 SGHDT, CDR2 YYEEEE. The CDR3 nucleotides read TGTGCCAGCAGCCCCCGGATGGCTAGCGCGAGGAATGAGCAGTTCTTC. Protein sequence: CASSPRMASARNEQFF.

In this sample, this clone turned up a few times. The gene calls are TRBV7-2 and TRBJ2-3, with unresolved D. Germline V CDR1 and CDR2: SGHTA, FQGNSA. V lost 4 bases and J lost 2, with 16 bases in between. The CDR3 totals 16 residues. The CDR3 DNA sequence: TGTGCCAGCAGCTCTCTAGTCCTCGTCGCCACAGATACGCAGTATTTT. Amino acids: CASSSLVLVATDTQYF.

The CDR3 nucleotides read TGTGCCAGCAGCATCTACTGGACGGGAGAAAAACTGTTTTTT. It encodes CASSIYWTGEKLFF. This chain joins TRBV7-2 and TRBJ1-4; D not certain. CDR3 length equals 14 residues. Deletions cut 5 bases from V and 8 bases from J, with 15 bases between. The germline gives CDR1 SGHTA, CDR2 FQGNSA. Variable domain in full (rest from reference TRBV7-2 and TRBJ1-4): GAGVSQSPSNKVTEKGKDVELRCDPISGHTALYWYRQSLGQGLEFLIYFQGNSAPDKSGLPSDRFSAERTGGSVSTLTIQRTQQEDSAVYLCASSIYWTGEKLFFGSGTQLSVL.

This clone was found once. The chain joins TRBV11-2 to TRBJ2-7; 7 positions agree with TRBD1. Germline CDR1 and CDR2: SGHAT and FQNNGV. The CDR3 covers 17 residues. The trim removed 5 bases at V and 2 bases at J, leaving 15 bases unmatched. This chain's CDR3 is CASSPTGEGGNTYEQYF. The CDR3 DNA follows: TGTGCCAGCAGCCCAACAGGGGAAGGGGGCAATACCTACGAGCAGTACTTC. The variable domain in full, completed from reference TRBV11-2 and TRBJ2-7, reads EAGVAQSPRYKIIEKRQSVAFWCNPISGHATLYWYQQILGQGPKLLIQFQNNGVVDDSQLPKDRFSAERLKGVDSTLKIQPAKLEDSAVYLCASSPTGEGGNTYEQYFGPGTRLTVT.